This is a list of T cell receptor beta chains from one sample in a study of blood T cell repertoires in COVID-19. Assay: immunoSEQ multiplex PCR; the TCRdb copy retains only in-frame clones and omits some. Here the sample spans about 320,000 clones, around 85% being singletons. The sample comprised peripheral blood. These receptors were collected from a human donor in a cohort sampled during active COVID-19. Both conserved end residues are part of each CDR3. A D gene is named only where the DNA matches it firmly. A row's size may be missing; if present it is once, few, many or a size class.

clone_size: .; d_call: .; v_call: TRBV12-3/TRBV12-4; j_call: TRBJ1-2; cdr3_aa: CASSLPLAYGYTF; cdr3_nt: TGTGCCAGCAGTTTACCGCTAGCCTATGGCTACACCTTC
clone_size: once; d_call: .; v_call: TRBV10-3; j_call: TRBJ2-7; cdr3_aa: CAISIDRTTYEQYF; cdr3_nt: TGTGCCATCAGTATCGACAGGACCACCTACGAGCAGTACTTC
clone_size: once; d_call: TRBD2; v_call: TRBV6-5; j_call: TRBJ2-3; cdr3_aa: CATRSGLGFKDTQYF; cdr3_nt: TGTGCCACCAGGTCCGGACTAGGATTTAAAGATACGCAGTATTTT
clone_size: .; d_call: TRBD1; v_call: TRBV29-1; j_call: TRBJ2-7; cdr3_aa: CSVGTGGKQYF; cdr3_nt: TGCAGCGTGGGGACAGGGGGAAAGCAGTACTTC
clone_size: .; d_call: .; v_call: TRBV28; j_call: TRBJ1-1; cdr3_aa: CATVPAIVGDTEAFF; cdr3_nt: TGTGCCACCGTCCCAGCAATTGTAGGAGACACTGAAGCTTTCTTT
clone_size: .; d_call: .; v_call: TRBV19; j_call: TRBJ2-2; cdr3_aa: CASFPDGGRSGELFF; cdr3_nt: TGTGCCAGTTTTCCAGACGGGGGGCGGTCCGGGGAGCTGTTTTTT
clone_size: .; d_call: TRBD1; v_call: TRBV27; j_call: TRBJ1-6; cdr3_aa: CASRPLGGQGSSPLHF; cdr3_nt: TGTGCCAGCAGGCCTCTGGGGGGACAGGGGTCTTCACCCCTCCACTTT
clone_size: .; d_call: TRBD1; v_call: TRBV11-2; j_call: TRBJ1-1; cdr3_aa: CASSGVRGQNTEAFF; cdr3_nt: TGTGCCAGCAGCGGGGTTAGGGGGCAAAACACTGAAGCTTTCTTT
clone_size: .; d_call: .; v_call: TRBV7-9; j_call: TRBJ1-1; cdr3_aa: CASSLAGVGAFF; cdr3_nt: TGTGCCAGCAGCTTGGCGGGGGTTGGAGCTTTCTTT
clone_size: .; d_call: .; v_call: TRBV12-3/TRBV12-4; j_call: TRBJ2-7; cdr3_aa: CASRRGGTYEQYF; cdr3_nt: TGTGCCAGCCGAAGGGGGGGGACCTACGAGCAGTACTTC
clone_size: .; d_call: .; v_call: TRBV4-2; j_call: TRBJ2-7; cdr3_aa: CASSQGTNGPPYEQYF; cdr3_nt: TGTGCCAGCAGCCAAGGTACTAACGGTCCCCCGTACGAGCAGTACTTC
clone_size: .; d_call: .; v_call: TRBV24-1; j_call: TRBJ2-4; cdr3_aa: CATSEARAAKNIQYF; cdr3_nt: TGTGCCACCAGTGAGGCCAGGGCGGCCAAAAACATTCAGTACTTC
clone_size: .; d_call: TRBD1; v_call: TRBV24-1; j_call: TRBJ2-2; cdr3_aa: CATRDRGRTGELFF; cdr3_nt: TGTGCCACCAGGGACAGGGGGCGAACCGGGGAGCTGTTTTTT
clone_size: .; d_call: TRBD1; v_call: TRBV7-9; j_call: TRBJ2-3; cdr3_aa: CASSLGQGSGGTQYF; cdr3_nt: TGTGCCAGCAGCTTAGGCCAAGGCTCAGGGGGTACGCAGTATTTT
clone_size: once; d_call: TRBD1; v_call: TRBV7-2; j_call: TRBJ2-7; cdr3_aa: CASSSGGKHRGYEQYF; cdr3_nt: TGTGCCAGCAGCTCAGGGGGAAAGCACAGGGGCTACGAGCAGTACTTC
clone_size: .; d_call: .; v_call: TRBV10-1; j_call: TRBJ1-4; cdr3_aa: CASGLVEVQGSEKLFF; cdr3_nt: TGCGCCAGCGGCTTAGTGGAGGTACAGGGTAGTGAAAAACTGTTTTTT
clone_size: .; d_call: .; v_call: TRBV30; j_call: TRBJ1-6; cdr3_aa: CAWSQRIGSSYNSPLHF; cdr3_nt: TGTGCCTGGAGTCAGAGGATAGGGAGCTCCTATAATTCACCCCTCCACTTT
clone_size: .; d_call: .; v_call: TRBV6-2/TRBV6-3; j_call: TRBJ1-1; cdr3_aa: CASSYVGLRRAFF; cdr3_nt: TGTGCCAGCAGTTACGTCGGTCTGAGGAGGGCTTTCTTT
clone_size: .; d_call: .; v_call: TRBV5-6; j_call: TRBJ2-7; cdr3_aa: CASSGGAALYEQYF; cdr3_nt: TGTGCCAGCAGTGGGGGGGCAGCATTGTACGAGCAGTACTTC
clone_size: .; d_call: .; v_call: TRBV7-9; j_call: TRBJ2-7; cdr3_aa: CASSLFGSGEQYF; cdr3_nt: TGTGCCAGCAGCTTATTTGGGTCGGGCGAGCAGTACTTC
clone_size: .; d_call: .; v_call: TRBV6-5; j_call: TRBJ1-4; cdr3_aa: CASSGGTNEKLFF; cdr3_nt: TGTGCCAGCTCGGGTGGAACTAACGAAAAACTGTTTTTT
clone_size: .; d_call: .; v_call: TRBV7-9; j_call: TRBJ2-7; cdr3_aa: CASSPPFRTESYEQYF; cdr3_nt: TGTGCCAGCAGCCCACCCTTCCGGACAGAATCCTACGAGCAGTACTTC
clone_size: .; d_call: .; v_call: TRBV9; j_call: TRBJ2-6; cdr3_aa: CASSVEASGANVLTF; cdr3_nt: TGTGCCAGCAGCGTGGAGGCATCTGGGGCCAACGTCCTGACTTTC
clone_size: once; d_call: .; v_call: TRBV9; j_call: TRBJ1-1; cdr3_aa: CASSVEDTFLSGTEAFF; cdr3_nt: TGTGCCAGCAGCGTAGAGGACACCTTTCTTTCAGGCACTGAAGCTTTCTTT
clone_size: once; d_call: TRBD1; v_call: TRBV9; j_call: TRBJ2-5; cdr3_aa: CASSADRGETQYF; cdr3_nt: TGTGCCAGCAGCGCCGACAGGGGAGAGACCCAGTACTTC
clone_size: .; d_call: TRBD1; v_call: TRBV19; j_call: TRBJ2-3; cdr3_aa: CASSFTGGPDTQYF; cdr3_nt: TGTGCCAGTAGTTTTACAGGGGGCCCAGATACGCAGTATTTT
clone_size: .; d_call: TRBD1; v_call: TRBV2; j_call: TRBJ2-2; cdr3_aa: CASQGDRVVTGELFF; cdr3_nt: TGTGCCAGCCAGGGGGACAGGGTGGTGACCGGGGAGCTGTTTTTT
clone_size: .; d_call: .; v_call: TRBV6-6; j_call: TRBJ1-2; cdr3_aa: CASSYSSRENHGYTF; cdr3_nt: TGTGCCAGCAGTTACTCGAGCCGGGAAAATCATGGCTACACCTTC
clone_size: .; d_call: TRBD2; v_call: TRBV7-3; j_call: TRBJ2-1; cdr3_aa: CASSPTSGGAINEQFF; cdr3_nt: TGTGCCAGCAGCCCAACTAGCGGGGGGGCGATAAATGAGCAGTTCTTC
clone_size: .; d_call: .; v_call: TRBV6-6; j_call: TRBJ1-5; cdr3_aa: CASGSGLGNQPQHF; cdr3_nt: TGTGCCAGTGGATCAGGTTTAGGAAATCAGCCCCAGCATTTT
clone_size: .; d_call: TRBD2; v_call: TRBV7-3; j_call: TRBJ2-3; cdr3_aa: CASSRPSGGAPGTQYF; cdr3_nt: TGTGCCAGCAGCCGTCCTAGCGGGGGGGCTCCGGGGACGCAGTATTTT
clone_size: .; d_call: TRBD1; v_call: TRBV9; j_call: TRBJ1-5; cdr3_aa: CASSATGFNQPQHF; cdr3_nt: TGTGCCAGCAGCGCGACAGGGTTCAATCAGCCCCAGCATTTT
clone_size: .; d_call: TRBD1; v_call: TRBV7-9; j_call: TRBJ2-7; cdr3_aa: CASSRDRAVYEQYF; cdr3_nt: TGTGCCAGCAGCCGGGACAGGGCAGTCTACGAGCAGTACTTC
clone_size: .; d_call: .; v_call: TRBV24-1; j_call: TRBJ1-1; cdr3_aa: CATSGHPNTEAFF; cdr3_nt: TGTGCCACCAGTGGACATCCAAACACTGAAGCTTTCTTT
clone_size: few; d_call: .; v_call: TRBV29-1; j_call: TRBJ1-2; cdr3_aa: CSVVRYGESQGFYGYTF; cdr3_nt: TGCAGCGTTGTACGGTACGGAGAATCACAGGGTTTCTATGGCTACACCTTC
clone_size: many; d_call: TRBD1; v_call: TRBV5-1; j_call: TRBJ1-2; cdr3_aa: CASSLAGTGNGYTF; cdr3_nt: TGCGCCAGCAGCTTGGCGGGGACAGGGAATGGCTACACCTTC
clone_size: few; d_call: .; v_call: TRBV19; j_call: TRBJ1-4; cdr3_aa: CASSPHLPGESRENEKLFF; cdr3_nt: TGTGCCAGTAGTCCACATCTCCCGGGAGAGTCAAGAGAGAATGAAAAACTGTTTTTT
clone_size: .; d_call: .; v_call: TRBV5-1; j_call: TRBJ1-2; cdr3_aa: CASSLARVSGYTF; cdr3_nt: TGCGCCAGCAGCTTGGCCAGGGTTAGTGGCTACACCTTC
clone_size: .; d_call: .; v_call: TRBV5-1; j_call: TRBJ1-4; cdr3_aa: CASSLGAVGEKLFF; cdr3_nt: TGCGCCAGCAGCTTGGGGGCAGTGGGTGAAAAACTGTTTTTT
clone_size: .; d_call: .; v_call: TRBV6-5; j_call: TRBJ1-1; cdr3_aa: CASSWRGSMNTEAFF; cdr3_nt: TGTGCCAGCAGTTGGCGGGGCAGTATGAACACTGAAGCTTTCTTT
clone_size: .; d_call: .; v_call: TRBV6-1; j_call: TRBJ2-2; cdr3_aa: CASSGWAALSGAGELFF; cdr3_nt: TGTGCCAGCAGTGGTTGGGCCGCTCTGTCGGGGGCCGGGGAGCTGTTTTTT
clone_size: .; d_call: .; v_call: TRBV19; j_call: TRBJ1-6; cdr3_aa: CASSISDSSSPLHF; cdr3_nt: TGTGCCAGTAGTATATCGGACAGTAGTTCACCCCTCCACTTT
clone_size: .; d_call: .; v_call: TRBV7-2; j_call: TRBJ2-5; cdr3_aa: CASRLVSETQYF; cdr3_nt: TGTGCCAGCAGACTAGTTTCGGAGACCCAGTACTTC
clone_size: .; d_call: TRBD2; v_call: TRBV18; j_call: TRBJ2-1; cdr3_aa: CASSPWGGNEQFF; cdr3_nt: TGTGCCAGCTCACCTTGGGGGGGCAATGAGCAGTTCTTC
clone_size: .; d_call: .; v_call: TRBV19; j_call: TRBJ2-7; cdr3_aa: CASSIVGGRAYEQYF; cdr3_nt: TGTGCCAGTAGTATAGTCGGGGGAAGGGCCTACGAGCAGTACTTC
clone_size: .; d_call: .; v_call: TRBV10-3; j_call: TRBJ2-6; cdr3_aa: CAISEDRYSGANVLTF; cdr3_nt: TGTGCCATCAGTGAGGACAGGTACTCTGGGGCCAACGTCCTGACTTTC